The 20 T cell receptor beta chains below come from one sample, sequenced in a study of monozygotic twins with inflammatory bowel disease. Reanalyzing the 5' RACE reads, TCRdb keeps one entry per CDR3 protein, without DNA. The sample has approximately 400,000 distinct CDR3 sequences. Material: blood. The source of these receptors is a human donor with ulcerative colitis or Crohn's disease, or a healthy co-twin of an affected twin (not recorded which).

This sequence joins TRBV5-5 and TRBJ1-1; lacking DNA, the TRBD1 call made by TCRdb goes unchecked. Per the germline V gene, CDR1 is SGHKS and CDR2 is YYEKEE (reference sequence). CDR3 length equals 16 residues. The CDR3 loop reads CASSLFGTGGFTEAFF.

The V call is TRBV24-1, the J call TRBJ1-1; TCRdb picks TRBD1, but there is no DNA to check that call. CDR1 KGHDR and CDR2 SFDVKD come from the germline V gene. The CDR3 extends over 19 amino acids. CDR3 sequence reads: CATSDAGTRSPGMNTEAFF.

The chain joins TRBV14 to TRBJ2-3. CDR3 size: 16 residues. CDR1 and CDR2 from the germline V gene are SGHDN and FVKESK. This chain's CDR3 is CASSQRLSPSTDTQYF.

The CDR3 region is CASKERGTNEKLFF. This chain uses TRBV19 with TRBJ1-4. CDR3 size: 14 residues. Germline V gene data show CDR1 as LNHDA and CDR2 as SQIVND (reference sequence).

The J gene is TRBJ1-5, the V gene TRBV5-1; the TCRdb D gene call, TRBD1, has no DNA to confirm it. The CDR3 runs 15 residues. The V gene's germline CDR1 is SGHRS and CDR2 YFSETQ. The CDR3 reads CASSLEPGQGTPQHF. Full variable domain (missing parts from reference TRBV5-1 and TRBJ1-5): KAGVTQTPRYLIKTRGQQVTLSCSPISGHRSVSWYQQTPGQGLQFLFEYFSETQRNKGNFPGRFSGRQFSNSRSEMNVSTLELGDSALYLCASSLEPGQGTPQHFGDGTRLSIL.

V is TRBV21-1 and J is TRBJ2-7; as DNA is missing, the TRBD1 call by TCRdb cannot be tested. TRBV21-1 is a pseudogene segment. The CDR3 extends over 13 amino acids. CDR3 sequence reads: CASPGQGGHEQYF.

The J gene is TRBJ1-2, the V gene TRBV2. Germline CDR1 SNHLY, CDR2 FYNNEI. The CDR3 extends over 12 amino acids. The CDR3 region is CASRGDLYGYTF.

The V and J genes are TRBV11-2 and TRBJ2-3; no DNA is available, so the TRBD1 call from TCRdb remains unchecked. Germline CDR1 SGHAT, CDR2 FQNNGV. This CDR3 is 16 amino acids long. This CDR3 reads CASSLTSGQGTDTQYF.

CDR3 amino acids: CATLRGSNQPQHF. The V call is TRBV28, the J call TRBJ1-5; TCRdb's assignment of TRBD1 cannot be checked, as there is no DNA. This CDR3 contains 13 residues. Germline loops: CDR1 MDHEN, CDR2 SYDVKM.

V is TRBV21-1 and J is TRBJ2-7; without DNA, the TCRdb call of TRBD2 cannot be checked. TRBV21-1 constitutes a pseudogene. This CDR3 comprises 16 residues. The CDR3: CASSSRRDLRSYEQYF.

This rearrangement joins TRBV10-3 to TRBJ2-1. Germline lookup yields CDR1 ENHRY and CDR2 SYGVKD. CDR3 length: 12 amino acids. CDR3 residues: CAISESRDEQFF.

The chain uses TRBV6-1 and TRBJ2-7; TCRdb gives TRBD1 as the D gene, but with no DNA this cannot be confirmed. Germline V gene data show CDR1 as MNHNS and CDR2 as SASEGT. The CDR3 loop spans 13 amino acids. The CDR3 protein is CASSDTGVYEQYF.

V and J are TRBV6-5 and TRBJ2-5; the TCRdb D gene call, TRBD1, has no DNA to confirm it. Germline CDR1 and CDR2: MNHEY and SVGAGI. The CDR3 loop spans 15 amino acids. The CDR3 spells CASSFTSQGAETQYF.

The chain uses TRBV5-1 and TRBJ2-5. CDR1 and CDR2 from the germline V gene are SGHRS and YFSETQ. This CDR3 is built from 14 residues. The CDR3 spells CASSLASAWETQYF.

The gene calls are TRBV12-3 or TRBV12-4 and TRBJ2-1; TCRdb's D gene call, TRBD2, goes unchecked for lack of DNA. The CDR3 has 17 amino acids. This CDR3 is CASSLAGGLLREGEQFF.

The CDR3 here is CASSPQTSAYNEQFF. The rearrangement links TRBV19 to TRBJ2-1; with no DNA, the TCRdb D assignment of TRBD2 cannot be verified. Per germline, CDR1 LNHDA and CDR2 SQIVND (reference sequence). The length of the CDR3 is 15 residues.

The chain combines TRBV5-1 with TRBJ2-1; there is no DNA to check the TCRdb D call of TRBD2. This CDR3 contains 13 residues. In germline, CDR1 is SGHRS, CDR2 YFSETQ. CDR3 loop: CASRGSGLNEQFF.

The chain is built from TRBV4-3 and TRBJ1-1. The CDR3 runs to 13 residues. Germline V gene data show CDR1 as LGHNA and CDR2 as YSLEER. CDR3 sequence reads: CASSQDRHREAFF.

The chain combines TRBV5-1 with TRBJ1-2; TCRdb gives TRBD1 as the D gene, but with no DNA this cannot be confirmed. Germline-derived CDR1 and CDR2 are SGHRS and YFSETQ. The CDR3 sequence is 15 residues long. The chain's CDR3 is CASSLAVGQSYGYTF. Based on the CDR3 plus reference TRBV5-1 and TRBJ1-2, the full variable domain is KAGVTQTPRYLIKTRGQQVTLSCSPISGHRSVSWYQQTPGQGLQFLFEYFSETQRNKGNFPGRFSGRQFSNSRSEMNVSTLELGDSALYLCASSLAVGQSYGYTFGSGTRLTVV.

The chain recombines TRBV7-3 with TRBJ2-5; lacking DNA, the TRBD2 call made by TCRdb goes unchecked. This CDR3 has 15 residues. The V gene's germline CDR1 is SGHTA and CDR2 FQGTGA. CDR3 sequence reads: CASSSSGRAQETQYF.